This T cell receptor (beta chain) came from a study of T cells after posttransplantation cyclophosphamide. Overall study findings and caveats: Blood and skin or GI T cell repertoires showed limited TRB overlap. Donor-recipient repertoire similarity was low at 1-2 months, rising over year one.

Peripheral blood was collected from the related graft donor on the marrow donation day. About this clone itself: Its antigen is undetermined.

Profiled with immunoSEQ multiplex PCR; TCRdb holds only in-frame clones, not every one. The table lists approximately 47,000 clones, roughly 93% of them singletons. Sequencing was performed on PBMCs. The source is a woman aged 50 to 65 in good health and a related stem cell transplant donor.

This chain's CDR3 is CASSPTSGSAYNEQFF. The CDR3 coding sequence is TGTGCCAGCAGCCCTACTAGCGGGAGTGCCTACAATGAGCAGTTCTTC. The chain carries TRBV2 and TRBJ2-1; 11 nucleotides line up with TRBD2. The J segment lost 2 bases and the V segment lost 6 bases, leaving 6 bases of the junction unmatched. Germline CDR1 and CDR2: SNHLY and FYNNEI. The CDR3 runs to 16 residues.